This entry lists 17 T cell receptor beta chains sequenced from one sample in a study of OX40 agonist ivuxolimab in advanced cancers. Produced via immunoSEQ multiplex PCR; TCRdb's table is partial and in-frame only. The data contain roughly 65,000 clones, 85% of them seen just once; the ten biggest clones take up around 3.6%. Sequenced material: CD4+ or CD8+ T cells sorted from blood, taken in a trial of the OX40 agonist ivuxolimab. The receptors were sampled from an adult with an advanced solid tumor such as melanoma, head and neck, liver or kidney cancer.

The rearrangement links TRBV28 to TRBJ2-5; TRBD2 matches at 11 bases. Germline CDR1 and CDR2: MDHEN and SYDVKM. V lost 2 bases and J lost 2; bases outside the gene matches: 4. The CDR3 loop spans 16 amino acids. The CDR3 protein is CASSLATSGAQETQYF. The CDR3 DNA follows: TGTGCCAGCAGTTTAGCGACTAGCGGGGCACAAGAGACCCAGTACTTC.

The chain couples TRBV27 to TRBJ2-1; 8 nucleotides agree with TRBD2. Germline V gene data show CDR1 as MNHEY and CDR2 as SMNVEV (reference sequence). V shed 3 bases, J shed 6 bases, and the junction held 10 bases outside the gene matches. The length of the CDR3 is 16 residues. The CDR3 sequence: CASSFTLAGSLNEQFF. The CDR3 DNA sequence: TGTGCCAGCAGTTTTACATTAGCGGGAAGTCTCAATGAGCAGTTCTTC.

This CDR3 is CAIRVGAFRPQHF. CDR3 coding DNA: TGTGCCATCAGGGTGGGGGCTTTTCGGCCCCAGCATTTT. V and J are TRBV10-3 and TRBJ1-5; D is perhaps TRBD1 (6 bases). V lost 6 bases, J lost 9 bases, and 15 bases lay in between. Germline CDR1 is ENHRY and CDR2 is SYGVKD. CDR3 size: 13 residues.

The CDR3 spells CASSSGTGESGELFF. CDR3 coding DNA: TGTGCCAGCAGTTCCGGGACAGGGGAATCCGGGGAGCTGTTTTTT. The rearrangement links TRBV28 to TRBJ2-2, with 10 nucleotides matching TRBD1. CDR1 MDHEN and CDR2 SYDVKM come from the germline V gene. This CDR3 contains 15 residues. The trim removed 4 bases at V and 6 bases at J, leaving 5 bases unmatched.

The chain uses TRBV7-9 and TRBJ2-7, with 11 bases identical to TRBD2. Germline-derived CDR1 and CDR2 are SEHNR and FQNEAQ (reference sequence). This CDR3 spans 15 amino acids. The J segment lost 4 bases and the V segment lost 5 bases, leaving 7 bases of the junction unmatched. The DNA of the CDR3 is TGTGCCAGCAGCCCGCCTAGCGGGAGGAGGTACGAGCAGTACTTC. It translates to CASSPPSGRRYEQYF.

CDR3 nucleotide sequence: TGTGCCAGCACTTGGGACGCCGGACCCCTCCACTTT. Translation gives CASTWDAGPLHF. V is TRBV28 and J is TRBJ1-6; a possible D gene is TRBD1 (5 bases). This CDR3 comprises 12 residues. CDR1 and CDR2 from the germline V gene are MDHEN and SYDVKM. The germline V and J ends were trimmed by 7 bases and 12 bases, with 13 bases remaining between them.

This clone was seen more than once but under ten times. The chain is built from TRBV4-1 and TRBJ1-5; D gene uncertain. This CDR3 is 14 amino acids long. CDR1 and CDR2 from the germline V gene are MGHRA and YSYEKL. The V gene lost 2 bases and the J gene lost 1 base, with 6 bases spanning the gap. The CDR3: CASSQFVSNQPQHF. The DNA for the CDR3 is TGCGCCAGCAGCCAATTTGTAAGCAATCAGCCCCAGCATTTT.

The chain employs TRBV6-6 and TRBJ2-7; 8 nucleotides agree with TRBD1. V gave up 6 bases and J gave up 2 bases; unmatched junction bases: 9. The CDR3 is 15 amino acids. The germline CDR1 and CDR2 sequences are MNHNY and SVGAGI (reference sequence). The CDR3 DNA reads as TGTGCCAGCAGATACGCGACAGGGGATGCCTACGAGCAGTACTTC. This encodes CASRYATGDAYEQYF.

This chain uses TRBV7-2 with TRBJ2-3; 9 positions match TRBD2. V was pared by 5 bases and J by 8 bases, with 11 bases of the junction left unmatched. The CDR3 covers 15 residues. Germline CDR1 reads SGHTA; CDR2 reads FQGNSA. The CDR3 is CASSPPGSGGSTQYF. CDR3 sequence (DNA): TGTGCCAGCAGCCCCCCTGGTAGCGGGGGCAGTACGCAGTATTTT.

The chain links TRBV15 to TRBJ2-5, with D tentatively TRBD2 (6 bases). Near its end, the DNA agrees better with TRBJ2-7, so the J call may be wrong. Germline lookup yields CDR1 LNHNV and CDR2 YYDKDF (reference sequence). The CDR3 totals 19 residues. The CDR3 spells CATRSFPGTPIDPNYEQYF. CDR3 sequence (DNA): TGTGCCACCAGATCATTTCCCGGGACTCCAATCGACCCGAACTACGAGCAGTACTTC.

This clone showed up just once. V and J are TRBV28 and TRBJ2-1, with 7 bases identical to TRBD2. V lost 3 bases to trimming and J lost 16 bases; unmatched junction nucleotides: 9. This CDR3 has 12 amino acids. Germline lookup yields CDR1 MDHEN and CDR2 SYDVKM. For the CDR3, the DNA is TGTGCCAGCAGTTTGCTGGGACTAAGAATTTTCTTC. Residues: CASSLLGLRIFF.

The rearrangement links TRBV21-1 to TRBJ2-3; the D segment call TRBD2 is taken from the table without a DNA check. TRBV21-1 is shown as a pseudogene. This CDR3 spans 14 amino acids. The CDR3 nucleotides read TGTGCCAGCAGCAAACAGGACTGCACAGATACGCAGTATTTT. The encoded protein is CASSKQDCTDTQYF.

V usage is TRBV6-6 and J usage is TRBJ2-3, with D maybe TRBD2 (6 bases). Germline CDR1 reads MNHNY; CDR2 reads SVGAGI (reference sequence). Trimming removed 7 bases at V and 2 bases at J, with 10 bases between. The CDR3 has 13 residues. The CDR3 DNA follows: TGTGCCAGCACCCGGCGGGACACAGATACGCAGTATTTT. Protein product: CASTRRDTDTQYF.

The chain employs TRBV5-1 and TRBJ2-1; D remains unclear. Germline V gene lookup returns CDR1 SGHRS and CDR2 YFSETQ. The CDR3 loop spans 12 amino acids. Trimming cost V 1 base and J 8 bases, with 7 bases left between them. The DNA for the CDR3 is TGCGCCAGCAGCTTGCGTTTGGATGAGCAGTTCTTC. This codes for CASSLRLDEQFF. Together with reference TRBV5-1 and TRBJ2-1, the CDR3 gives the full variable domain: KAGVTQTPRYLIKTRGQQVTLSCSPISGHRSVSWYQQTPGQGLQFLFEYFSETQRNKGNFPGRFSGRQFSNSRSEMNVSTLELGDSALYLCASSLRLDEQFFGPGTRLTVL.

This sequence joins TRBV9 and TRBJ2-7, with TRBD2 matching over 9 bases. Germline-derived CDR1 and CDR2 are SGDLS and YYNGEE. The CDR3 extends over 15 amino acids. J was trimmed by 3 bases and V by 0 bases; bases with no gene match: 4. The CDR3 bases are TGTGCCAGCAGCGTAGGCGGGGGGGGCGGCTACGAGCAGTACTTC. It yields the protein CASSVGGGGGYEQYF.

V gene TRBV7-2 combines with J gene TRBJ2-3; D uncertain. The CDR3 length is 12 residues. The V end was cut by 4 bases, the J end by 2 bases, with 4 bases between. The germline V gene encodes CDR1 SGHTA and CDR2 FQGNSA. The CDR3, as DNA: TGTGCCAGCAGCTACTTCACAGATACGCAGTATTTT. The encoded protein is CASSYFTDTQYF.

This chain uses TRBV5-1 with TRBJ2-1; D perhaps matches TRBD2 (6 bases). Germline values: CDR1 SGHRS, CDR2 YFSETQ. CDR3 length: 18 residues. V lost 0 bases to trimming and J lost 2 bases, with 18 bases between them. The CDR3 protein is CASSLALEGTGAYNEQFF. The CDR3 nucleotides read TGCGCCAGCAGCTTGGCCCTGGAGGGGACGGGTGCCTACAATGAGCAGTTCTTC.